This T cell receptor (beta chain) was captured in a study of CD8 T cells in Susac syndrome. The sequenced target, TCR beta, came from blood CD8+ and CD4+ T cells. The multiple sclerosis controls comprised treatment-naive patients whose relapsing-remitting disease was stable or active. TEMRA cells were FACS-enriched and CD8+ and CD4+ T cells negatively isolated. The RNA input was about 0.5 to 1 ug, and it was reverse transcribed with random hexamers. Amplification of TCR beta CDR3 across 54 Vbeta and 13 Jbeta was performed with immunoSEQ multiplex PCR. TCRdb reprocessed the immunoSEQ multiplex PCR reads via MiXCR and lists one record per CDR3 protein. Of around 170,000 distinct CDR3 sequences in the sample, approximately 95% are singletons; the top ten hold 0.15% to 0.2%. The CDR3 is 15 amino acids. Germline values: CDR1 SGHRS, CDR2 YFSETQ. Losses at the gene ends were 0 bases for V and 0 bases for J; bases not matched to a gene: 2.

This receptor was obtained from a human donor with multiple sclerosis. The sequenced sample was CD8+ T cells from PBMCs. The V and J genes are TRBV5-1 and TRBJ2-7, with 8 positions matching TRBD1. The CDR3 reads CASSLDRGSSYEQYF. The CDR3 nucleotides read TGCGCCAGCAGCTTGGACAGGGGGAGCTCCTACGAGCAGTACTTC.